This is a list of T cell receptor beta chains from one sample in a study of beta chain features in type 1 diabetes. Measured with immunoSEQ multiplex PCR; TCRdb has only the in-frame clones, and not every one. The table includes 500,000 to 850,000 clones, more than 12% detected once. The source material was naive CD4+ T cells from blood. Receptors originate from a man aged 18 to 30 with type 1 diabetes. Both conserved end residues are part of each CDR3. Fields, in order: CDR3 DNA, CDR3 protein, J gene, D gene, V gene, clone size. The D gene is left open where the match is weak. Size tells how often a clone was seen (once, few, many) or the class of an expanded clone, and some rows leave it out.

CDR3nt: TGTGCCAGCAGCGTAGATGAAGGGACGGCGATGTACTTC; CDR3aa: CASSVDEGTAMYF; j_gene: TRBJ2-5; d_gene: .; v_gene: TRBV9; abundance: .
CDR3nt: TGTGCCAGCAGCCCGACAGGGGCCCAAGAGACCCAGTACTTC; CDR3aa: CASSPTGAQETQYF; j_gene: TRBJ2-5; d_gene: TRBD1; v_gene: TRBV14; abundance: few
CDR3nt: TGTGCCAGCAGACCCGCCAGTGGCTACGAGCAGTACTTC; CDR3aa: CASRPASGYEQYF; j_gene: TRBJ2-7; d_gene: .; v_gene: TRBV7-2; abundance: .
CDR3nt: TGTGCCATCAGTGAGTCCACGCAGAACACTGAAGCTTTCTTT; CDR3aa: CAISESTQNTEAFF; j_gene: TRBJ1-1; d_gene: .; v_gene: TRBV10-3; abundance: .
CDR3nt: TGTGCCAGCAGTTACTCGGGAGGGACAGGGGTGTTCTTC; CDR3aa: CASSYSGGTGVFF; j_gene: TRBJ2-1; d_gene: TRBD1; v_gene: TRBV6-5; abundance: few
CDR3nt: TGTGCCATCAGTGACCAGGGCGGGCGGAACACTGAAGCTTTCTTT; CDR3aa: CAISDQGGRNTEAFF; j_gene: TRBJ1-1; d_gene: .; v_gene: TRBV10-3; abundance: .
CDR3nt: TGCGCCAGCAGCCAAGATCCCGGGACAGGGGGTCGACGGACCCAGTACTTC; CDR3aa: CASSQDPGTGGRRTQYF; j_gene: TRBJ2-5; d_gene: TRBD1; v_gene: TRBV4-1; abundance: few
CDR3nt: TGCGCCAGCAGCACAGGTCTCAACTATGGCTACACCTTC; CDR3aa: CASSTGLNYGYTF; j_gene: TRBJ1-2; d_gene: .; v_gene: TRBV10-1; abundance: few
CDR3nt: TGTGCCAGCCTCGACCAGGGGGGGAGGCTTTCCGAGCAGTACTTC; CDR3aa: CASLDQGGRLSEQYF; j_gene: TRBJ2-7; d_gene: .; v_gene: TRBV27; abundance: few
CDR3nt: TGTGCCAGCAGCTCCAGGGAAAGTCAGCCCCAGCATTTT; CDR3aa: CASSSRESQPQHF; j_gene: TRBJ1-5; d_gene: .; v_gene: TRBV7-9; abundance: .
CDR3nt: TGTGCCAGCAGCCAGGGGCACGGAAAGGGCGACACTGAAGCTTTCTTT; CDR3aa: CASSQGHGKGDTEAFF; j_gene: TRBJ1-1; d_gene: .; v_gene: TRBV5-4; abundance: .
CDR3nt: TGTGCCAGCAGTTCCAAGGGGAGAGAAGAGACCCAGTACTTC; CDR3aa: CASSSKGREETQYF; j_gene: TRBJ2-5; d_gene: .; v_gene: TRBV5-4; abundance: few
CDR3nt: TGTGCCATCAGTGATAGGCAGCCAGGGAATCAGCCCCAGCATTTT; CDR3aa: CAISDRQPGNQPQHF; j_gene: TRBJ1-5; d_gene: .; v_gene: TRBV10-3; abundance: few
CDR3nt: TGTGCCAGCAGCTCAAAATCCCAAAGCACAGATACGCAGTATTTT; CDR3aa: CASSSKSQSTDTQYF; j_gene: TRBJ2-3; d_gene: .; v_gene: TRBV5-4; abundance: .
CDR3nt: TGTGCCAGCAGTTTTTCCCTAGCGCTGAGCTCCTACGAGCAGTACTTC; CDR3aa: CASSFSLALSSYEQYF; j_gene: TRBJ2-7; d_gene: .; v_gene: TRBV27; abundance: few
CDR3nt: TGTGCCAGCAGCGAGGACAGGGAAGCTTTCTTT; CDR3aa: CASSEDREAFF; j_gene: TRBJ1-1; d_gene: TRBD1; v_gene: TRBV2; abundance: .
CDR3nt: TGTGCCAGCAGTCACAAGAACACCGGGGAGCTGTTTTTT; CDR3aa: CASSHKNTGELFF; j_gene: TRBJ2-2; d_gene: .; v_gene: TRBV11-3; abundance: few
CDR3nt: TGTGCCAGCAGTCCCGGGACAGGGCGTCTCGAGCAGTACTTC; CDR3aa: CASSPGTGRLEQYF; j_gene: TRBJ2-7; d_gene: TRBD1; v_gene: TRBV6-5; abundance: .
CDR3nt: TGTGCCTGGAGTGAATCTAACTATGGCTACACCTTC; CDR3aa: CAWSESNYGYTF; j_gene: TRBJ1-2; d_gene: .; v_gene: TRBV30; abundance: few
CDR3nt: TGTGCCAGCCTCGGGACAGTTCTTACTGAAGCTTTCTTT; CDR3aa: CASLGTVLTEAFF; j_gene: TRBJ1-1; d_gene: TRBD1; v_gene: TRBV6-5; abundance: .
CDR3nt: TGTGCCAGCAGTGAAGGGACGGGACACTATGGCTACACCTTC; CDR3aa: CASSEGTGHYGYTF; j_gene: TRBJ1-2; d_gene: .; v_gene: TRBV2; abundance: .
CDR3nt: TGCAGCGTCGGAAGGGGCTTGGGCAGTAAGAATACGCAGTATTTT; CDR3aa: CSVGRGLGSKNTQYF; j_gene: TRBJ2-3; d_gene: .; v_gene: TRBV29-1; abundance: .
CDR3nt: TGCAGCGTTGAACCAAACTATGGCTACACCTTC; CDR3aa: CSVEPNYGYTF; j_gene: TRBJ1-2; d_gene: .; v_gene: TRBV29-1; abundance: few
CDR3nt: TGTGCCAGCAGCCAAGGGGGAAGCTATGGCTACACCTTC; CDR3aa: CASSQGGSYGYTF; j_gene: TRBJ1-2; d_gene: .; v_gene: TRBV14; abundance: .
CDR3nt: TGTGCCTGGAGTGTAACCGAGAGCAATCAGCCCCAGCATTTT; CDR3aa: CAWSVTESNQPQHF; j_gene: TRBJ1-5; d_gene: .; v_gene: TRBV30; abundance: few
CDR3nt: TGTGCCAGCAGCCCCGATGTGGAAGCGGAGCAGTTCTTC; CDR3aa: CASSPDVEAEQFF; j_gene: TRBJ2-1; d_gene: .; v_gene: TRBV14; abundance: .
CDR3nt: TGTGCCAGCAGCCCCTTCAATGAGCAGTTCTTC; CDR3aa: CASSPFNEQFF; j_gene: TRBJ2-1; d_gene: .; v_gene: TRBV11-2; abundance: .